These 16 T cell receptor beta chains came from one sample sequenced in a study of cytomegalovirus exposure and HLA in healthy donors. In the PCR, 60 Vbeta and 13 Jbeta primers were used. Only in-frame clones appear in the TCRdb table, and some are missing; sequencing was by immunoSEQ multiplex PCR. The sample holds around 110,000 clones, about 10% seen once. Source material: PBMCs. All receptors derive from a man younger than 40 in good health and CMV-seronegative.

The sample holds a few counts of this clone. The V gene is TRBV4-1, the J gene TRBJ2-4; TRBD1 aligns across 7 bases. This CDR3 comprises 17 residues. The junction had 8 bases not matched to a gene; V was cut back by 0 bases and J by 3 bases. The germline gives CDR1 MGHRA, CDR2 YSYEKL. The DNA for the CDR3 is TGCGCCAGCAGCCAAGAGGCGACAGGGCCCCGCAAAAACATTCAGTACTTC. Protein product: CASSQEATGPRKNIQYF.

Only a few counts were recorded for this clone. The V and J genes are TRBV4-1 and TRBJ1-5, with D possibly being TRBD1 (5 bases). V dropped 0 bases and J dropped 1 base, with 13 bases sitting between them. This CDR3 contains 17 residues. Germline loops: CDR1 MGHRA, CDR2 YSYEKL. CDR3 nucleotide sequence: TGCGCCAGCAGCCAAGAAGCCAGGGTGGTGAGCAATCAGCCCCAGCATTTT. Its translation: CASSQEARVVSNQPQHF.

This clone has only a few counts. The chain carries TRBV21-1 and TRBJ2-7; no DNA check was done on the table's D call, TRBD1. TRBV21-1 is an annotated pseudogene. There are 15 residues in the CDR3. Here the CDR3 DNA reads TGTGCCCTTAAGGGGGGGGGACAGGGGACCTACGAGCAGTACTTC. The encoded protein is CALKGGGQGTYEQYF.

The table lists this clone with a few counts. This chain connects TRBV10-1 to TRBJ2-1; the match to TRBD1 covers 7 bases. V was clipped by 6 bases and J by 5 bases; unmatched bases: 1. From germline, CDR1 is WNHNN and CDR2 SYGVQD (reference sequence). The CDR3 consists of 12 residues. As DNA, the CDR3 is TGCGCCAGCAGCGACAGGGACAATGAGCAGTTCTTC. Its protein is CASSDRDNEQFF.

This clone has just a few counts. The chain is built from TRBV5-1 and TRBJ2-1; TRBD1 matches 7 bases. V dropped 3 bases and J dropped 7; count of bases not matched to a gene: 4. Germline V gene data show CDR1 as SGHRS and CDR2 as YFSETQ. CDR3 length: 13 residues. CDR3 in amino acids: CASSSQGSNEQFF. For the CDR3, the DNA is TGCGCCAGCAGCTCACAGGGGAGTAATGAGCAGTTCTTC.

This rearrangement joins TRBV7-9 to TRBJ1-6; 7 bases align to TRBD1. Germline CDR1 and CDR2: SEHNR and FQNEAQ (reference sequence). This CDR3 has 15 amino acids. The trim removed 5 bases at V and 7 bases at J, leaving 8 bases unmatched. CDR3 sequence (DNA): TGTGCCAGCAGCGACAGAGGGGGCCAGAATTCACCCCTCCACTTT. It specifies CASSDRGGQNSPLHF.

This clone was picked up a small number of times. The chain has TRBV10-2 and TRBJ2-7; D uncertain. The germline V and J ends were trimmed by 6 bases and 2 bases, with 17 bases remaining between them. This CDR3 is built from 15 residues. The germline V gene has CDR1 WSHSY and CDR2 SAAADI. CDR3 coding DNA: TGCGCCAGCAGATCCTACCGTGCTTTAACCTACGAGCAGTACTTC. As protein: CASRSYRALTYEQYF.

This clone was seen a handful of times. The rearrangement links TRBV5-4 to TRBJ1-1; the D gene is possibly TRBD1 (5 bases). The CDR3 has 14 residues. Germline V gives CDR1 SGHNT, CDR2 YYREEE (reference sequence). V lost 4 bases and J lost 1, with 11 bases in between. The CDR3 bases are TGTGCCAGCAGCCCACAGGTTTCGAACACTGAAGCTTTCTTT. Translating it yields CASSPQVSNTEAFF.

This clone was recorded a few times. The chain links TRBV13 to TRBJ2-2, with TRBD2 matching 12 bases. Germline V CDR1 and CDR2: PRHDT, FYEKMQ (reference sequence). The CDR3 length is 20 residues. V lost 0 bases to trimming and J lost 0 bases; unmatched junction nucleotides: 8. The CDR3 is CASSLGRLAGGNSNTGELFF. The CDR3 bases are TGTGCCAGCAGCTTAGGAAGGCTAGCGGGGGGGAATTCGAACACCGGGGAGCTGTTTTTT. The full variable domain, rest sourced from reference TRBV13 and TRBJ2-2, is AAGVIQSPRHLIKEKRETATLKCYPIPRHDTVYWYQQGPGQDPQFLISFYEKMQSDKGSIPDRFSAQQFSDYHSELNMSSLELGDSALYFCASSLGRLAGGNSNTGELFFGEGSRLTVL.

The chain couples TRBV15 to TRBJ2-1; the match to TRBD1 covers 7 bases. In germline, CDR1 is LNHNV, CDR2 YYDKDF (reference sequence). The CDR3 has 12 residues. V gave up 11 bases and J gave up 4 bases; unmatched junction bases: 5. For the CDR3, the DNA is TGTGCCGCAGGGACAGATTACAATGAGCAGTTCTTC. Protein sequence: CAAGTDYNEQFF.

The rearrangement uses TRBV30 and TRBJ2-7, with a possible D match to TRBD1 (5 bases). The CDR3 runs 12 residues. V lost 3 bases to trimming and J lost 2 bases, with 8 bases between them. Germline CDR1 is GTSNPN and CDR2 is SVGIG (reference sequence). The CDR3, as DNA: TGTGCCTGGAGCGCAGGGCCCTACGAGCAGTACTTC. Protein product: CAWSAGPYEQYF.

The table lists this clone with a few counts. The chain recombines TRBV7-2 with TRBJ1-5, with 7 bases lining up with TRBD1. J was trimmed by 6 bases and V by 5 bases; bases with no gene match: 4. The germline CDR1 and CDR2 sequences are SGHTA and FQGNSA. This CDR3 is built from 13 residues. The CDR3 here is CASSDRDGQPQHF. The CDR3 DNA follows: TGTGCCAGCAGCGACAGGGATGGTCAGCCCCAGCATTTT.

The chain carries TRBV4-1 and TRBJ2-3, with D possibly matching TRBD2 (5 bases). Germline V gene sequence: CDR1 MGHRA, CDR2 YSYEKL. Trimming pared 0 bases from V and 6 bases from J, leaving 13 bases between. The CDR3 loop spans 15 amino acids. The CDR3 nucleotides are TGCGCCAGCAGCCAAGAAAGAGGGAGAAGTGATACGCAGTATTTT. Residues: CASSQERGRSDTQYF.

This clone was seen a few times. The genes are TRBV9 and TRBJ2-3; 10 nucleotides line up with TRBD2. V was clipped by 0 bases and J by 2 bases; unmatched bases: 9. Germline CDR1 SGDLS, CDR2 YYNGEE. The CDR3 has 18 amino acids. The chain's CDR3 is CASSVGGSGRLFTDTQYF. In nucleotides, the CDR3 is TGTGCCAGCAGCGTAGGTGGTAGCGGGAGGTTGTTCACAGATACGCAGTATTTT.

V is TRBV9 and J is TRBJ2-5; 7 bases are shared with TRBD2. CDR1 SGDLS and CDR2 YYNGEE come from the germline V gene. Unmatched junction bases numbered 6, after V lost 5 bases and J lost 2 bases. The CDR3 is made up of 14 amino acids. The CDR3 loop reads CASSPSGHQETQYF. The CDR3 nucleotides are TGTGCCAGCAGTCCTAGCGGACATCAAGAGACCCAGTACTTC.

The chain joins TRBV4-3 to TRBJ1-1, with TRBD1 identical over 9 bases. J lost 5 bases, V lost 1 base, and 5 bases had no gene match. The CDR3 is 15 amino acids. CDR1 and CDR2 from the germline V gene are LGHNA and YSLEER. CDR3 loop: CASSQGGQGYTEAFF. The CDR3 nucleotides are TGCGCCAGCAGCCAAGGGGGACAGGGTTATACTGAAGCTTTCTTT.